The clone carrying this T cell receptor beta chain was picked up a small number of times. No antigen is known for it. The second PCR ran roughly 6 to 11 cycles with a sample-barcoded 5' primer and J-beta primers. From the 5' RACE reads, TCRdb called clonotypes with MiXCR, one entry per CDR3 protein. Among more than 600,000 distinct CDR3 sequences listed, roughly 25% were seen once. These data come from a study of blood T cells in healthy people across ages. In the study overall: Template switching picked up about one barcoded beta molecule for each two T cells.

Study findings and constraints: Unsorted PBMC material precluded a definitive naive versus antigen-experienced comparison.

The CDR3 contains 14 residues. J lost 2 bases, V lost 8 bases, and 7 bases had no gene match. Germline-derived CDR1 and CDR2 are SGHVS and FNYEAQ. These data were also filed under a second study, of T cells of mothers and their children. That study reports: No clones detected were persistent microchimeric T cell clones.

The chain has TRBV7-6 and TRBJ2-3, with 7 bases lining up with TRBD2. The source of this sequence is a boy aged 5-17 years in good health. The sample taken for sequencing was blood. The CDR3 loop is CASGISGLTDTQYF. In DNA, the CDR3 is TGTGCCAGCGGGATTAGCGGGCTCACAGATACGCAGTATTTT. The variable domain in full, with the rest retrieved from reference TRBV7-6 and TRBJ2-3, is GAGVSQSPRYKVTKRGQDVALRCDPISGHVSLYWYRQALGQGPEFLTYFNYEAQQDKSGLPNDRFSAERPEGSISTLTIQRTEQRDSAMYRCASGISGLTDTQYFGPGTRLTVL.